A selection of T cell receptor beta chains follows, all from one sample in a study of T cells after yellow fever vaccination. TCRdb redid the calling of the 5' RACE reads with MiXCR, one entry per CDR3 protein. The table records about 230,000 distinct CDR3 sequences, approximately 6.8% of them present only once. The material sequenced was CD4+ T cells sorted from PBMCs, taken on the day of the yellow fever booster vaccination. These receptors were taken from a young man who received the YFV17D yellow fever vaccine. CDR3s include the opening cysteine and the closing phenylalanine or tryptophan. A D gene is named only where the DNA matches it firmly. Rows may omit the clone size; those that give it use once, few, many or a size class.

J	V	D	size	DNA	CDR3
TRBJ2-5	TRBV5-1	.	many	TGCGCCAGCACCCTCTGGGGGAACCAAGAGACCCAGTACTTC	CASTLWGNQETQYF
TRBJ2-2	TRBV20-1	.	many	TGCAGTGCGGGACTCCGAAACACCGGGGAGCTGTTTTTT	CSAGLRNTGELFF
TRBJ2-1	TRBV20-1	.	many	TGCAGTGGCCGGGAGCGCTCCTACAATGAGCAGTTCTTC	CSGRERSYNEQFF
TRBJ2-7	TRBV7-8	.	.	TGTGCCAGCAGCTTAGCGTCTCCGAGGAACGAGCAGTACTTC	CASSLASPRNEQYF
TRBJ2-3	TRBV7-6	.	few	TGTGCCAGCAGCCCTCCGCGGGCGGTGACGCAGTATTTT	CASSPPRAVTQYF
TRBJ2-3	TRBV18	.	many	TGTGCCAGCTCACCACCGGCAACAGATACGCAGTATTTT	CASSPPATDTQYF
TRBJ2-1	TRBV10-3	.	many	TGTGCCATCAGTGACTATCCCGACAATGAGCAGTTCTTC	CAISDYPDNEQFF
TRBJ2-7	TRBV7-2	.	many	TGTGCCAGCAGCTTACCCCCTACCTACGAGCAGTACTTC	CASSLPPTYEQYF
TRBJ2-1	TRBV20-1	TRBD2	many	TGCAGTGCCTCGACTAGCGGGAGAAATGAGCAGTTCTTC	CSASTSGRNEQFF
TRBJ2-3	TRBV7-2	TRBD1	.	TGTGCCAGCAGCTTGACAGGGGGCACCACAGATACGCAGTATTTT	CASSLTGGTTDTQYF
TRBJ2-5	TRBV24-1	.	few	TGTGCCACCAGTGACCCCACGGGGAAGGAGACCCAGTACTTC	CATSDPTGKETQYF
TRBJ2-7	TRBV4-3	TRBD2	few	TGCGCCAGCAGCCAAGAATGGGCGGCTAGGGACTACTCCTACGAGCAGTACTTC	CASSQEWAARDYSYEQYF
TRBJ2-2	TRBV5-4	.	many	TGTGCCAGCACCCAGTCTAAAAACACCGGGGAGCTGTTTTTT	CASTQSKNTGELFF
TRBJ1-5	TRBV6-1	.	few	TGTGCCAGCAGTGAAGTATCTCCTCCCCAGCATTTT	CASSEVSPPQHF
TRBJ1-6	TRBV20-1	.	few	TGCAGTGCTAGAAGCCAGGGACTCAGTTCACCCCTCCACTTT	CSARSQGLSSPLHF
TRBJ2-1	TRBV20-1	TRBD2	many	TGCAGTGCTAGTCTAGCGGGGGCTCGTGGGAATGAGCAGTTCTTC	CSASLAGARGNEQFF
TRBJ2-4	TRBV25-1	.	few	TGTGCCAGCAGTGAATCAGGGCAGAGGAACATTCAGTACTTC	CASSESGQRNIQYF
TRBJ2-1	TRBV5-6	.	.	TGTGCCAGCAGCTTGGACAGGGCGGTTGAGCAGTTCTTC	CASSLDRAVEQFF
TRBJ2-3	TRBV4-3	TRBD1	few	TGCGCCAGCAGCCTTACAGGGGTTCGCACAGATACGCAGTATTTT	CASSLTGVRTDTQYF
TRBJ1-2	TRBV7-2	.	.	TGTGCCAGCAGCTTTAAGGAGCAAGACTATGGCTACACCTTC	CASSFKEQDYGYTF
TRBJ1-5	TRBV28	TRBD1	few	TGTGCCAGCGTCATCGGACAGGGGTTTCAGCCCCAGCATTTT	CASVIGQGFQPQHF
TRBJ1-3	TRBV9	.	.	TGTGCCAGCAGCGTAGGGGGTACCGCGGGAAACACCATATATTTT	CASSVGGTAGNTIYF
TRBJ2-3	TRBV28	.	.	TGTGCCAGCAGTCCCGCTAGTATTGGCACAGATACGCAGTATTTT	CASSPASIGTDTQYF
TRBJ1-2	TRBV7-9	.	many	TGTGCCAGCAGCCTCCCGGGGTATGGCTACACCTTC	CASSLPGYGYTF
TRBJ1-4	TRBV5-1	.	many	TGCGCCAGCAGCTTGGCCGGGTCAACTAATGAAAAACTGTTTTTT	CASSLAGSTNEKLFF
TRBJ1-1	TRBV7-2	.	.	TGTGCCAGCAGCCCCAGGCGACGAAACACTGAAGCTTTCTTT	CASSPRRRNTEAFF
TRBJ2-2	TRBV2	.	many	TGTGCCAGCAGCCAACTCCCCGCCTCAGTGAACACCGGGGAGCTGTTTTTT	CASSQLPASVNTGELFF
TRBJ2-7	TRBV20-1	.	.	TGCAGTGCTAGCCCAAGCTCCTACGAGCAGTACTTC	CSASPSSYEQYF
TRBJ2-3	TRBV28	.	.	TGTGCCAGCAGTTTAGGAAGGACCTCCGGCCCAGATACGCAGTATTTT	CASSLGRTSGPDTQYF
TRBJ2-1	TRBV5-1	.	many	TGCGCCAGCAGCTTGGTCGCAGTACAGTCCTACAATGAGCAGTTCTTC	CASSLVAVQSYNEQFF
TRBJ2-3	TRBV7-8	.	few	TGTGCCAGCAGCTTTAGGGGAGGACAGCTTGCAGATACGCAGTATTTT	CASSFRGGQLADTQYF
TRBJ1-4	TRBV20-1	.	.	TGCGGTGCTCGGGGGACGGATAATGAAAAACTGTTTTTT	CGARGTDNEKLFF
TRBJ2-3	TRBV20-1	.	.	TGCAGTGCGACAGAAAGCACAGATACGCAGTATTTT	CSATESTDTQYF